The TCR beta chain under discussion was sequenced for a study of blood T cell repertoires in COVID-19. Turning to the study itself: Sample material is recorded as cDNA or gDNA derived from T cells, B-cell-depleted T cells, or PBMCs.

This clone was recorded many times. Generated by immunoSEQ multiplex PCR, the TCRdb table keeps only in-frame clones and is missing some. The sample records hundreds of thousands of clones, 85% to 90% being singletons. The source of this sequence is a man aged 50-59 years who had been exposed to COVID-19. The sequencing sample was made of PBMCs or T cells enriched from blood (not recorded which).

The DNA for the CDR3 is TGTGCCAGCAGTGACGGGACAGGGGGCACAGATACGCAGTATTTT. Its protein is CASSDGTGGTDTQYF. V and J are TRBV6-4 and TRBJ2-3; TRBD1 aligns across 10 bases. In germline, CDR1 is MRHNA, CDR2 SNTAGT. This CDR3 has 15 amino acids. The V gene end was trimmed by 2 bases and the J gene end by 1 base; junction bases not matched to a gene: 0.